The clone carrying this TCR beta chain has just one count. The data were obtained in a study of blood T cell repertoires in COVID-19. Study-level information: Collection of acute and convalescent COVID-19 samples took place in the United States, Italy and Spain. Sources were T cells, B-cell-depleted T cells, or PBMCs; the material itself was cDNA or gDNA.

Per the authors' pipeline: Estimates of nucleated cell counts were drawn from the amplification of reference gene primers. TCRdb keeps only in-frame clones here, not all; method: immunoSEQ multiplex PCR. V, J and clone size reflect that table, while D and trimming were determined from the DNA. The sample records around 260,000 clones, around 87% being singletons. Trimming took 2 bases from V and 7 from J; bases not matched to a gene: 6. Germline CDR1 is MNHEY and CDR2 is SVGEGT. The CDR3 consists of 16 residues. Sample: peripheral blood. The chain carries TRBV6-2 or TRBV6-3 and TRBJ2-1; 12 nucleotides agree with TRBD2. The sequence was obtained from a woman in her 50s with acute or convalescent COVID-19. In DNA form, the CDR3 reads TGTGCCAGCAGTTACCCGACTAGCGGGAGTTTTAATGAGCAGTTCTTC. Amino acid sequence: CASSYPTSGSFNEQFF.